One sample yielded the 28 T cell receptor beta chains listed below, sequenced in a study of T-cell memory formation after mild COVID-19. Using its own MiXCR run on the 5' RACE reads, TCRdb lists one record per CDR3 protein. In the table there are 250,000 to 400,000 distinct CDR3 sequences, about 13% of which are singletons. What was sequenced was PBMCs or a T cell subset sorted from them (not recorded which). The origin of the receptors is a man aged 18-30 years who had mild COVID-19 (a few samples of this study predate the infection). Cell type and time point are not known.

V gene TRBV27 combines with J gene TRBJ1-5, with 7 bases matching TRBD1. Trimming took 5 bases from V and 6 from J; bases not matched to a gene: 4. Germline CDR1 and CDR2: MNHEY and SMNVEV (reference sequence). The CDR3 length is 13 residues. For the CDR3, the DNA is TGTGCCAGCAGTCCTGACAGGGCTCAGCCCCAGCATTTT. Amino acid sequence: CASSPDRAQPQHF.

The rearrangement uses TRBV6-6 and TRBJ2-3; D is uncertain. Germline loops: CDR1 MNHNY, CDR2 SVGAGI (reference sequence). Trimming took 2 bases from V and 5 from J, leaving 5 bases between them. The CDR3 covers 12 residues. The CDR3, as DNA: TGTGCCAGCAGTTACAGTAGAGATACGCAGTATTTT. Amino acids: CASSYSRDTQYF.

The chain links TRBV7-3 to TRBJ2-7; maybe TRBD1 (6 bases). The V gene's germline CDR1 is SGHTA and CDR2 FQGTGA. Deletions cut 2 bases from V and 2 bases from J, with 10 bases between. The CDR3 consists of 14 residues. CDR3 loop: CASSLLAGAYEQYF. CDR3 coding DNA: TGTGCCAGCAGCTTATTAGCAGGGGCCTACGAGCAGTACTTC.

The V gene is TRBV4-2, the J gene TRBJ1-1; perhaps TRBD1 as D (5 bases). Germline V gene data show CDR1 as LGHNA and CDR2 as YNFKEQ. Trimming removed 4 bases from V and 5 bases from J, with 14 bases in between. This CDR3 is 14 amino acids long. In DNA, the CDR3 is TGTGCCAGCAGCCCGTCGGGGGTGTGGACTGAAGCTTTCTTT. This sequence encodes CASSPSGVWTEAFF.

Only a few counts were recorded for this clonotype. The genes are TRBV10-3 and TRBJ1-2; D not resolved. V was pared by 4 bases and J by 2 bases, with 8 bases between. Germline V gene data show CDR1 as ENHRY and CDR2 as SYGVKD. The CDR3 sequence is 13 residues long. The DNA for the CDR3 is TGTGCCATCAGTGTCGAGGAAAACTATGGCTACACCTTC. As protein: CAISVEENYGYTF.

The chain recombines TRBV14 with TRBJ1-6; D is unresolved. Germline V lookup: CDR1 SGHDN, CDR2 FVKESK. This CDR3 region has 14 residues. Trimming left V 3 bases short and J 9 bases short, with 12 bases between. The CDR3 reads CASSQDFLFSPLHF. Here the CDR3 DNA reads TGTGCCAGCAGCCAGGACTTTCTCTTTTCACCCCTCCACTTT.

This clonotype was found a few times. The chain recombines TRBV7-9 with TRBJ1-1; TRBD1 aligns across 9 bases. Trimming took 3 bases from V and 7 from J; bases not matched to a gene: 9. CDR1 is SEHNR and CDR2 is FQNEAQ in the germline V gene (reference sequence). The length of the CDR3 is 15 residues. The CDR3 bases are TGTGCCAGCAGCTTGCTCCCCCCGGACAGGGGTGAAGCTTTCTTT. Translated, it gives CASSLLPPDRGEAFF.

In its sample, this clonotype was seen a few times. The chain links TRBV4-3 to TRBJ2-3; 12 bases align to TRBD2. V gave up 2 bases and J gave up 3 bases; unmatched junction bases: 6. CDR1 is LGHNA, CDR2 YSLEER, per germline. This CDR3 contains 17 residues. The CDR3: CASSQSQLAGGTDTQYF. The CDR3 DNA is TGCGCCAGCAGCCAATCTCAACTAGCGGGGGGAACAGATACGCAGTATTTT.

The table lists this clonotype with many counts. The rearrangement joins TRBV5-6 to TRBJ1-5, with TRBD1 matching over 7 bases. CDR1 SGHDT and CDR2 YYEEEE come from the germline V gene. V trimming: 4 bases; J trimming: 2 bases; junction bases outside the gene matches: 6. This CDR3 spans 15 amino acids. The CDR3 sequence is CASSMTGFGNQPQHF. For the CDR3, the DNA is TGTGCCAGCAGCATGACAGGGTTTGGCAATCAGCCCCAGCATTTT.

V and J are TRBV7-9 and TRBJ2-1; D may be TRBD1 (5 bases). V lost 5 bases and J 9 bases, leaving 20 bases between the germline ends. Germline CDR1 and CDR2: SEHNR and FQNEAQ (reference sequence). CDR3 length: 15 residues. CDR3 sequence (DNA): TGTGCCAGCAGCGCCATTAGAATGGGGCGGAGTGAGCAGTTCTTC. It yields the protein CASSAIRMGRSEQFF.

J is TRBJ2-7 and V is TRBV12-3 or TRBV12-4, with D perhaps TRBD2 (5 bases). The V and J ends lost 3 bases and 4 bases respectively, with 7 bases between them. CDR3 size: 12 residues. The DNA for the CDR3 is TGTGCCAGCAGTTTTAGAGGGTACGAGCAGTACTTC. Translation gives CASSFRGYEQYF.

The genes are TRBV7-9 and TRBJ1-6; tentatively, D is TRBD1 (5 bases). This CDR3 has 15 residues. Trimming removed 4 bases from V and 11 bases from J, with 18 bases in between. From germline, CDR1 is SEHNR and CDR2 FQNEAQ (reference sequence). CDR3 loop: CASSSDGGWGAPLHF. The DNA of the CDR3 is TGTGCCAGCAGCTCCGACGGTGGCTGGGGGGCACCCCTCCACTTT.

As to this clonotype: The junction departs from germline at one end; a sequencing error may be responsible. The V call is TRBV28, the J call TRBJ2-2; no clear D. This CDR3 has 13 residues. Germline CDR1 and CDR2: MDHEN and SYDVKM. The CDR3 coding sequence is TGCGCCAGCAGTTTACCAGCCACCGGGGAGCTGTTTTTT. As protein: CASSLPATGELFF.

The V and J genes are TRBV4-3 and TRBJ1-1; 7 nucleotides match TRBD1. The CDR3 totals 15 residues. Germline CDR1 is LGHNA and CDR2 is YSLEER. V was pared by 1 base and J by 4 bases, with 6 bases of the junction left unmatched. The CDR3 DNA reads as TGCGCCAGCAGCCAAGGCCCGACAGGGACCACTGAAGCTTTCTTT. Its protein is CASSQGPTGTTEAFF.

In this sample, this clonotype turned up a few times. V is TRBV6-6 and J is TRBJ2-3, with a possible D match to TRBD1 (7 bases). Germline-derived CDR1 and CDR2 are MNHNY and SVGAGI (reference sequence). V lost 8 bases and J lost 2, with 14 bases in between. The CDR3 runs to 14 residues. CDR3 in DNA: TGTGCCAGCTGTGGCAGGGGGGCCACAGATACGCAGTATTTT. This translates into CASCGRGATDTQYF.

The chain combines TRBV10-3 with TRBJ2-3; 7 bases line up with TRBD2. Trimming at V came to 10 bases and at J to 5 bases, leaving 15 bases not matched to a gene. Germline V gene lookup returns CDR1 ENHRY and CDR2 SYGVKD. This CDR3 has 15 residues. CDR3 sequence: CASAETSLRVDTQYF. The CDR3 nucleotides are TGTGCCAGCGCTGAGACTAGCCTGAGGGTAGATACGCAGTATTTT.

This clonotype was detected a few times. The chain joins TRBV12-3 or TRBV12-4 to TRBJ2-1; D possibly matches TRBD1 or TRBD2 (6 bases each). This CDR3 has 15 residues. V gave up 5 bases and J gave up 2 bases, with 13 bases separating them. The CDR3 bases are TGTGCCAGCAGTGTCGTGGGGGGCACCTACAATGAGCAGTTCTTC. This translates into CASSVVGGTYNEQFF.

CDR3 region: CASTGLLYNEQFF. The CDR3 bases are TGTGCCAGCACGGGACTGTTGTACAATGAGCAGTTCTTC. V is TRBV6-2 or TRBV6-3 and J is TRBJ2-1; a possible D gene is TRBD2 (6 bases). The V gene's germline CDR1 is MNHEY and CDR2 SVGEGT. With 7 bases removed from V and 4 bases from J, the gap between germline ends came to 11 bases. The CDR3 is 13 amino acids.

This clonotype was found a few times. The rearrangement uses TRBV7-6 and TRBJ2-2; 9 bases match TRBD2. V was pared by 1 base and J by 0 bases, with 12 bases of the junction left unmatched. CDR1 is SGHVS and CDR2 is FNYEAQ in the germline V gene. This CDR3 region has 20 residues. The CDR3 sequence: CASSLGPPGLATANTGELFF. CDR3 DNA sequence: TGTGCCAGCAGCTTAGGGCCCCCGGGACTAGCCACCGCGAACACCGGGGAGCTGTTTTTT.

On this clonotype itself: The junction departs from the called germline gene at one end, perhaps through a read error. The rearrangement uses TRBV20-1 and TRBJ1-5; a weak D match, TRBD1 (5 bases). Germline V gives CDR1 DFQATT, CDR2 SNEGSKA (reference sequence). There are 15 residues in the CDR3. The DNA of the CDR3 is TGCAGTGCTGGGGCAGGGCCTTATAGCAATCAGCCCAAGCATTTT. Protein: CSAGAGPYSNQPKHF.

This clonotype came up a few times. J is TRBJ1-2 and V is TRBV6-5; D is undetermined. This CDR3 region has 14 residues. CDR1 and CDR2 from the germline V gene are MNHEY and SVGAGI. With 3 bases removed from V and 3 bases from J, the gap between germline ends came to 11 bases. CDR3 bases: TGTGCCAGCAGTTATGGAGCTTCGTACTATGGCTACACCTTC. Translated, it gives CASSYGASYYGYTF.

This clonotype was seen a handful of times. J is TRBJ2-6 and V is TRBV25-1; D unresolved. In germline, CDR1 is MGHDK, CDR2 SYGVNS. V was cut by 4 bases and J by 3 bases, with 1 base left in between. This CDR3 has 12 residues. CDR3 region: CASSVGANVLTF. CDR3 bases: TGTGCCAGCAGTGTTGGGGCCAACGTCCTGACTTTC.

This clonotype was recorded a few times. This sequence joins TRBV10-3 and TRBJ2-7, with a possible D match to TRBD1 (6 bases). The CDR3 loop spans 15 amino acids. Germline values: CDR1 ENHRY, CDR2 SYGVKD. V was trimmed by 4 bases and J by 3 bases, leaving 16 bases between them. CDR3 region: CAISGMDSDSYEQYV. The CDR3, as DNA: TGTGCCATCAGTGGGATGGATTCGGACAGCTACGAGCAGTACGTC.

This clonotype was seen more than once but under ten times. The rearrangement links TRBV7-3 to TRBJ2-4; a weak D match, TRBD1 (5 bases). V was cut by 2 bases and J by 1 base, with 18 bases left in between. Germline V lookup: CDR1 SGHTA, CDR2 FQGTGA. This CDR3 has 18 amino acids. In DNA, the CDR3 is TGTGCCAGCAGCTTAGGGTTACGTGGGGCAGGGGCCAAAAACATTCAGTACTTC. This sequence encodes CASSLGLRGAGAKNIQYF.

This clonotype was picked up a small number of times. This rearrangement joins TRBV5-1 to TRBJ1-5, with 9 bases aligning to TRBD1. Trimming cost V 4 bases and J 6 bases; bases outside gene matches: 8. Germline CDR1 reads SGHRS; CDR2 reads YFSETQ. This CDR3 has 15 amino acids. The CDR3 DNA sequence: TGCGCCAGCAGCGTACAGGGGGCGCAGGGTCAGCCCCAGCATTTT. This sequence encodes CASSVQGAQGQPQHF.

CDR3 sequence: CASSFRGGFYGYTF. In DNA, the CDR3 is TGTGCCAGCAGTTTCCGGGGCGGCTTCTATGGCTACACCTTC. V gene TRBV12-3 or TRBV12-4 combines with J gene TRBJ1-2; TRBD1 might be the D (5 bases). This CDR3 is 14 amino acids long. The V end lost 3 bases, the J end lost 4 bases, and 12 bases lay between the germline ends.

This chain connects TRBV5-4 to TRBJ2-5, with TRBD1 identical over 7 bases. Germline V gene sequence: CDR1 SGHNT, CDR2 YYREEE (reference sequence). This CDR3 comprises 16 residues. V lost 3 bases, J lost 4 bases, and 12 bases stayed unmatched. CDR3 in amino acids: CASSSYRDSQGETQYF. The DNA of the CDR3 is TGTGCCAGCAGCTCCTACCGGGACAGCCAAGGAGAGACCCAGTACTTC.

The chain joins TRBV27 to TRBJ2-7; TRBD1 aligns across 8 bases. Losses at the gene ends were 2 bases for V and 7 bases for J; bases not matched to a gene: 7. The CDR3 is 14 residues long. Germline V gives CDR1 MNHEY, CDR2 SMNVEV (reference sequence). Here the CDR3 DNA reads TGTGCCAGCAGTTTACCAGGGGGCGCCTGGGAGCAGTACGTC. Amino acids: CASSLPGGAWEQYV.